This entry describes one TCR beta chain. Recovery meant two consecutive negative NP/OP PCR tests, professional clearance, or resolved symptoms. This sample is part of a study of blood T cell repertoires in COVID-19. Study-wide context: Both acute and convalescent COVID-19 samples were obtained from the United States, Italy and Spain. T cells, B-cell-depleted T cells, or PBMCs provided the cDNA or gDNA that served as material.

In the original workflow: Researchers report that nucleated cell counts were estimated from reference gene primer amplification. Profiling relied on immunoSEQ multiplex PCR, and the TCRdb table lists in-frame clones only, not all of them. D and trimming were read from the DNA, whereas the V and J calls and clone size are those reported in that table. The sample includes 350,000 or so clones, 92% of them seen just once. V was cut by 5 bases and J by 6 bases, with 11 bases left in between. The CDR3 sequence is 13 residues long. The V gene's germline CDR1 is SGHRS and CDR2 YFSETQ. The clonotype originates from a woman aged 25-40 years who had recovered from COVID-19. What was sequenced was PBMCs or T cells enriched from blood (not recorded which). The chain is built from TRBV5-1 and TRBJ1-4; D is unclear. The CDR3 spells CASRVIGDEKLFF. CDR3 sequence (DNA): TGCGCCAGCAGGGTCATAGGAGATGAAAAACTGTTTTTT.